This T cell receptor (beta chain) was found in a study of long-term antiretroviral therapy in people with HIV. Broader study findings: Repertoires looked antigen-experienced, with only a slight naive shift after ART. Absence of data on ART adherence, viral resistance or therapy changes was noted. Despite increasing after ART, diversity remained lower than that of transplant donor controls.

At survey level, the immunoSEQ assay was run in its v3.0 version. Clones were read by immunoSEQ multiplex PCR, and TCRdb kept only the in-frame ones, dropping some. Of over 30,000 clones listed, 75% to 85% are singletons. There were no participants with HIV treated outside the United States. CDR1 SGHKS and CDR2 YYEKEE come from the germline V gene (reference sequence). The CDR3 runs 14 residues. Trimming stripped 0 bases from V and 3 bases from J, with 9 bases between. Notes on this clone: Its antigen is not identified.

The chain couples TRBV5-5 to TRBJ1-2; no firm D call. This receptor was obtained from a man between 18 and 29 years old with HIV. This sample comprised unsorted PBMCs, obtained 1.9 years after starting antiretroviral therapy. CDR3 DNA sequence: TGTGCCAGCAGCTTGGGTCCGTCTGACTATGGCTACACCTTC. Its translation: CASSLGPSDYGYTF.